This entry lists 17 T cell receptor beta chains sequenced from one sample in a study of T cell repertoires in cytomegalovirus infection. TCRdb re-analysed the reads in MiXCR, keeping a single row per CDR3 protein. The data show approximately 770,000 distinct CDR3 sequences, 25% to 35% seen once. The antigens for these receptors are not known. Material: cultured CD8+ T cells from PBMCs, obtained from culture after CMV antigen stimulation. Receptor source: a human donor in good health (CMV status not recorded). Some clones in this sample may be carry-over from other donors' samples.

The chain carries TRBV28 and TRBJ1-5; D remains unclear. The CDR3 length is 16 residues. The germline gives CDR1 MDHEN, CDR2 SYDVKM. Trimming took 7 bases from V and 1 from J, leaving 17 bases between them. CDR3 sequence (DNA): TGTGCCAGCATGCAACCGGGATCTCAGAGCAATCAGCCCCAGCATTTT. Translated, it gives CASMQPGSQSNQPQHF.

V gene TRBV7-6 combines with J gene TRBJ2-2, with D tentatively TRBD1 (5 bases). The CDR3 is made up of 16 amino acids. V was clipped by 0 bases and J by 5 bases, with 13 bases between them. CDR1 SGHVS and CDR2 FNYEAQ come from the germline V gene. The CDR3, as DNA: TGTGCCAGCAGCTTAGCGCTGATGGGGCTGACCGGGGAGCTGTTTTTT. Its protein is CASSLALMGLTGELFF.

This clonotype was seen many times. The chain employs TRBV7-8 and TRBJ2-5, with D possibly being TRBD1 (6 bases). V shed 0 bases and J shed 4 bases, with 12 bases lying between them. Germline loops: CDR1 SGHVS, CDR2 FQNEAQ. The length of the CDR3 is 15 residues. The CDR3 DNA follows: TGTGCCAGCAGCTTAGCGCTGGGGGCGCGAGAGACCCAGTACTTC. Protein product: CASSLALGARETQYF.

This sequence joins TRBV10-3 and TRBJ1-2; D is undetermined. Germline CDR1 and CDR2: ENHRY and SYGVKD. The CDR3 consists of 10 residues. V lost 6 bases, J lost 5 bases, and 4 bases lay in between. In DNA, the CDR3 is TGTGCCATCAGAGATTATGGCTACACCTTC. Its protein product is CAIRDYGYTF.

This clonotype was counted only a few times. The CDR3 sequence: CASSGTGGHGYTF. The CDR3 coding sequence is TGTGCCAGCAGCGGCACAGGGGGCCATGGCTACACCTTC. The V and J genes are TRBV6-1 and TRBJ1-2, with 9 bases lining up with TRBD1. This CDR3 comprises 13 residues. The J segment lost 6 bases and the V segment lost 6 bases, leaving 5 bases of the junction unmatched. In germline, CDR1 is MNHNS, CDR2 SASEGT.

V usage is TRBV10-1 and J usage is TRBJ2-1; 8 bases are a match to TRBD2. From germline, CDR1 is WNHNN and CDR2 SYGVQD (reference sequence). The V segment lost 3 bases and the J segment 0 bases; nucleotides outside the gene matches: 4. The CDR3 is made up of 16 amino acids. The DNA of the CDR3 is TGCGCCAGCAGTGAAGGCGGGGGGAGCTCCTACAATGAGCAGTTCTTC. Translated, it gives CASSEGGGSSYNEQFF.

The table lists this clonotype with many counts. The chain links TRBV7-2 to TRBJ2-1; D unresolved. This CDR3 contains 12 residues. Germline CDR1 and CDR2: SGHTA and FQGNSA. Between the trimmed V and J ends, which lost 7 bases and 6 bases, there was a span of 10 bases. The CDR3: CASMAEINEQFF. DNA for the CDR3: TGTGCCAGCATGGCGGAGATCAATGAGCAGTTCTTC.

The chain combines TRBV7-9 with TRBJ2-3; D call uncertain. Looked up from germline, CDR1 is SEHNR and CDR2 is FQNEAQ (reference sequence). The CDR3 covers 12 residues. V lost 5 bases, J lost 4 bases, and 7 bases lay in between. CDR3 protein: CASSQRADTQYF. DNA for the CDR3: TGTGCCAGCAGCCAGCGCGCAGATACGCAGTATTTT.

This clonotype was detected many times. This chain uses TRBV12-3 or TRBV12-4 with TRBJ1-2; D unclear. V shed 6 bases and J shed 8 bases, with 19 bases lying between them. This CDR3 is built from 14 residues. In nucleotides, the CDR3 is TGTGCCAGCAGCTCCGGGCCCACGGTGGTAGGCTACACCTTC. Amino acids: CASSSGPTVVGYTF.

This chain joins TRBV6-8 and TRBJ1-1, with D maybe TRBD1 (5 bases). This CDR3 spans 13 amino acids. In germline, CDR1 is MNHGY, CDR2 SAAAGT. With 6 bases removed from V and 4 bases from J, the gap between germline ends came to 12 bases. The CDR3 loop is CASSRIGTTEAFF. The CDR3 bases are TGTGCCAGCAGCCGAATTGGGACCACTGAAGCTTTCTTT.

The chain couples TRBV11-2 to TRBJ2-6; no definite D call. This CDR3 has 15 amino acids. Germline CDR1 is SGHAT and CDR2 is FQNNGV. V gave up 5 bases and J gave up 4 bases, with 12 bases separating them. CDR3 residues: CASSATFRGANVLTF. DNA of the CDR3: TGTGCCAGCAGCGCCACATTCAGAGGGGCCAACGTCCTGACTTTC.

This clonotype occurred many times. The V call is TRBV27, the J call TRBJ1-4, with D hard to call. From germline, CDR1 is MNHEY and CDR2 SMNVEV (reference sequence). V lost 9 bases, J lost 8 bases, and 13 bases lay in between. This CDR3 is built from 12 residues. The CDR3 loop is CASSRPKEKLFF. CDR3 nucleotides: TGTGCCAGTTCCCGACCGAAGGAAAAACTGTTTTTT.

The gene calls are TRBV6-1 and TRBJ2-3; D is unclear. Germline V gene sequence: CDR1 MNHNS, CDR2 SASEGT. There are 15 residues in the CDR3. V was shortened by 1 base and J by 0 bases, with 8 bases between the two germline ends. The CDR3 here is CASSEDPVSTDTQYF. CDR3 coding DNA: TGTGCCAGCAGTGAAGACCCGGTTAGCACAGATACGCAGTATTTT.

The chain is built from TRBV10-3 and TRBJ2-2; possible D gene TRBD1, 6 bases. CDR1 is ENHRY, CDR2 SYGVKD, per germline. V was shortened by 7 bases and J by 1 base, with 16 bases between the two germline ends. The CDR3 is made up of 16 amino acids. The CDR3 DNA reads as TGTGCCATCATCTCCACTTGGACAGAGAACACCGGGGAGCTGTTTTTT. Translation: CAIISTWTENTGELFF.

This sequence joins TRBV19 and TRBJ1-1; D is uncertain. Trimming left V 1 base short and J 2 bases short, with 8 bases between. Germline CDR1 reads LNHDA; CDR2 reads SQIVND (reference sequence). The CDR3 is made up of 14 amino acids. Written as DNA, the CDR3 is TGTGCCAGTAGTATAGCTGCCAGCAACACTGAAGCTTTCTTT. It codes for CASSIAASNTEAFF.

This clonotype was seen more than once but under ten times. Here the CDR3 DNA reads TGTGCCATCAGCCAGGAGGTTCGGGATACGCAGTATTTT. It specifies CAISQEVRDTQYF. The chain is built from TRBV10-3 and TRBJ2-3, with D tentatively TRBD2 (5 bases). Per the germline V gene, CDR1 is ENHRY and CDR2 is SYGVKD. V lost 6 bases to trimming and J lost 6 bases, with 13 bases between them. The CDR3 is 13 amino acids.

V and J are TRBV12-3 or TRBV12-4 and TRBJ2-5; D is unclear. This CDR3 region has 13 residues. V lost 8 bases to trimming and J lost 1 base, with 11 bases between them. The CDR3 coding sequence is TGTGCCAGCGGGTTGAGAGTCCAAGAGACCCAGTACTTC. Translation gives CASGLRVQETQYF.